The 9 T cell receptor beta chains listed next were all sequenced from one sample in a study of T cells after posttransplantation cyclophosphamide (TCRdb year 2016). Libraries were made using the immunoSEQ multiplex PCR assay. What TCRdb holds here is the immuneACCESS table cut down to in-frame rearrangements. Part of the clones is not present; checked against another copy, under half of the missing clones reflect an unresolved V gene, and the others are unexplained. For this sample there are 66,000 or so clones; roughly 93% appear just once. About 3% of the sample rests with the top ten. The sequenced material came from PBMCs. The receptor set was obtained from a woman aged 30 to 39 in good health and a related stem cell transplant donor.

The V call is TRBV29-1, the J call TRBJ1-2; 7 bases match TRBD1. This CDR3 comprises 13 residues. The V and J ends lost 4 bases and 8 bases, in that order; junction bases with no gene match: 10. The germline V gene has CDR1 SQVTM and CDR2 ANQGSEA. As DNA, the CDR3 is TGCAGCGTTGGACAGGGATCCCGGTACGGCTACACCTTC. This sequence encodes CSVGQGSRYGYTF.

The table lists this clone with a count of one. J is TRBJ1-5 and V is TRBV19; 7 bases are shared with TRBD1. The CDR3 sequence is 15 residues long. Trimming cost V 5 bases and J 6 bases; bases outside gene matches: 10. CDR1 is LNHDA and CDR2 is SQIVND in the germline V gene (reference sequence). The CDR3 sequence is CASSLTGEGGQPQHF. The CDR3 coding sequence is TGTGCCAGTAGTCTAACAGGGGAGGGTGGTCAGCCCCAGCATTTT.

The chain links TRBV11-3 to TRBJ2-3; 10 nucleotides agree with TRBD1. V lost 3 bases and J lost 5; bases outside the gene matches: 5. The germline CDR1 and CDR2 sequences are SGHNT and YENEEA. The CDR3 extends over 15 amino acids. The CDR3 reads CASSFGGQGLDTQYF. The DNA of the CDR3 is TGTGCCAGCAGCTTCGGGGGACAGGGGCTAGATACGCAGTATTTT.

This chain links TRBV6-6 with TRBJ1-1; 7 bases are shared with TRBD1. CDR1 and CDR2 (germline): MNHNY, SVGAGI (reference sequence). This CDR3 has 13 amino acids. Unmatched junction bases numbered 0, after V lost 4 bases and J lost 1 base. Here the CDR3 reads CASSWTGNTEAFF. CDR3 DNA sequence: TGTGCCAGCAGTTGGACAGGGAACACTGAAGCTTTCTTT.

This sequence joins TRBV19 and TRBJ2-5; tentative D call: TRBD1 (5 bases). The CDR3 runs 13 residues. Germline V lookup: CDR1 LNHDA, CDR2 SQIVND (reference sequence). V was shortened by 4 bases and J by 4 bases, with 10 bases between the two germline ends. CDR3 protein: CASSSQGAETQYF. The CDR3 DNA reads TGTGCCAGTAGTAGCCAGGGTGCAGAGACCCAGTACTTC.

The chain employs TRBV5-4 and TRBJ2-1; D is unclear. V was shortened by 0 bases and J by 5 bases, with 6 bases between the two germline ends. The CDR3 spans 13 residues. The germline CDR1 and CDR2 sequences are SGHNT and YYREEE (reference sequence). The CDR3 DNA reads as TGTGCCAGCAGCTTGGACCCAAACAATGAGCAGTTCTTC. It encodes CASSLDPNNEQFF.

The V and J genes are TRBV9 and TRBJ1-1, with TRBD1 as a possible D gene (5 bases). Between the trimmed V and J ends, which lost 1 base and 10 bases, there was a span of 14 bases. This CDR3 has 13 residues. Germline CDR1 and CDR2: SGDLS and YYNGEE. The CDR3 coding sequence is TGTGCCAGCAGCGTAACTGGGGGGGGTGCAGCTTTCTTT. Its translation: CASSVTGGGAAFF.

The CDR3 DNA is TGTGCCAGCAGCTTAGCTGGTGGTCGGGATAATGAAAAACTGTTTTTT. This encodes CASSLAGGRDNEKLFF. The chain couples TRBV7-9 to TRBJ1-4, with D unresolved. The V end lost 0 bases, the J end lost 4 bases, and 12 bases lay between the germline ends. This CDR3 contains 16 residues. Germline V gives CDR1 SEHNR, CDR2 FQNEAQ (reference sequence).

The CDR3 region has the DNA TGTGCCAGCAGTAGCAGGGAAAGCCAGCCCCAGCATTTT. Translating gives CASSSRESQPQHF. This rearrangement joins TRBV6-5 to TRBJ1-5, with a possible D match to TRBD1 (5 bases). CDR1 is MNHEY, CDR2 SVGAGI, per germline. The CDR3 is made up of 13 amino acids. V lost 5 bases to trimming and J lost 7 bases, with 12 bases between them.